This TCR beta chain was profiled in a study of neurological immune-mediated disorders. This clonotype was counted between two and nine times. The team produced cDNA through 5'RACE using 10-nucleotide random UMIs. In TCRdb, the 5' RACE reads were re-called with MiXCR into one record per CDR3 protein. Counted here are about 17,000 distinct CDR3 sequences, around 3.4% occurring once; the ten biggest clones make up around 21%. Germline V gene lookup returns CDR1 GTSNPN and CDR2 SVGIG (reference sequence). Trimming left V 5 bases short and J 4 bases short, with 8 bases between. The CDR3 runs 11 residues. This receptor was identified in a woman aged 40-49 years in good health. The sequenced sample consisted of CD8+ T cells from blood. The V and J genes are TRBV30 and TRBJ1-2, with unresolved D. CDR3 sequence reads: CAWGKIYGYTF. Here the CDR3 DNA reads TGTGCCTGGGGAAAAATCTATGGCTACACCTTC.